Detailed here is one TCR beta chain. Its antigen remains unknown. These data are taken from a study of untreated major depressive disorder. Clones were sequenced by immunoSEQ multiplex PCR, and TCRdb holds only the in-frame ones, with some missing. In the table there are 21,000 or so clones, 80% to 95% of which are singletons. The CDR3 loop spans 19 amino acids. J lost 4 bases, V lost 5 bases, and 18 bases had no gene match. Germline CDR1 SGHNT, CDR2 YYREEE (reference sequence). Study-wide findings and caveats: Sequencing showed nonsignificant TRBV25-01 and TRBV02-01 differences matching flow cytometry.

This sequence joins TRBV5-4 and TRBJ2-1, with 10 nucleotides matching TRBD2. The clonotype was recovered from a man aged 25 to 40 in good health. The material sequenced was CD4+ T cells from PBMCs. The CDR3 region has the DNA TGTGCCAGCAGGCCCGGGACTAGCGCTCCCCGGGTCACGTACAATGAGCAGTTCTTC. Translating gives CASRPGTSAPRVTYNEQFF.